This TCR beta chain was sequenced in a study of cytomegalovirus exposure and HLA in healthy donors. Study-level information: Out of 398 genotyped donors, roughly 80% belonged to the Caucasian-associated ancestry cluster.

Study outcomes and limitations: Testing in vitro showed a few CMV-associated chains specific for CMV antigens. Later on, analysis showed that most CMV-associated TCR beta chains appeared to be HLA-restricted.

In the case of this clone: The antigen is undetermined.

CDR1 is MDHEN, CDR2 SYDVKM, per germline. The CDR3 has 12 residues. After removal of 4 bases from V and 6 bases from J, the junction contained 1 base not matched to a gene. The primer mix had 60 Vbeta and 13 Jbeta primers. The protocol was immunoSEQ multiplex PCR, while the TCRdb copy is restricted to in-frame clones and leaves out a portion. The table lists 140,000 to 150,000 clones, roughly 62% of them singletons. At the time of sampling, donors were nominally healthy, though unrecorded immune exposures were likely. The clonotype comes from a man between 60 and 75 years old in good health and CMV-seronegative. Sequenced material: PBMCs. V usage is TRBV28 and J usage is TRBJ2-3; 7 bases are a match to TRBD1. CDR3 amino acids: CASSSGGDTQYF. CDR3 coding DNA: TGTGCCAGCAGTTCAGGGGGTGATACGCAGTATTTT.